Below, 21 T cell receptor beta chains from the same sample are listed, as sequenced in a study of identifying expanded T cells in peripheral blood. Repertoires were generated with immunoSEQ multiplex PCR, while TCRdb's copy carries only in-frame clones and drops some. The sample holds over 45,000 clones, approximately 80% seen once. Sequenced: blood. These receptors all come from a person between 18 and 75 years old in good health.

The chain carries TRBV7-6 and TRBJ1-1; unclear D gene. Germline V gene lookup returns CDR1 SGHVS and CDR2 FNYEAQ. The V gene lost 2 bases and the J gene lost 0 bases, with 4 bases spanning the gap. This CDR3 has 13 amino acids. CDR3 coding DNA: TGTGCCAGCAGCTTAAAGGTGAACACTGAAGCTTTCTTT. Translation: CASSLKVNTEAFF.

This chain links TRBV7-8 with TRBJ2-7; 7 bases match TRBD1. The CDR3 covers 14 residues. Losses at the gene ends were 5 bases for V and 5 bases for J; bases not matched to a gene: 9. CDR1 and CDR2 (germline): SGHVS, FQNEAQ. The CDR3 protein is CASSGQGVRNEQYV. In DNA, the CDR3 is TGTGCCAGCAGCGGGCAGGGGGTTCGGAACGAGCAGTACGTC.

This sequence joins TRBV11-2 and TRBJ2-7, with D tentatively TRBD2 (6 bases). CDR3 length: 16 residues. Trimming pared 0 bases from V and 1 base from J, leaving 13 bases between. The germline gives CDR1 SGHAT, CDR2 FQNNGV. The CDR3 DNA sequence: TGTGCCAGCAGCTTAGATCGAGCGGCGGGGTCCTACGAGCAGTACTTC. Amino acid sequence: CASSLDRAAGSYEQYF.

The chain is built from TRBV21-1 and TRBJ2-3; the table's D call of TRBD2 was not tested on the DNA. TRBV21-1 has pseudogene status. This CDR3 has 15 amino acids. The DNA for the CDR3 is TGTGCCAGCAGCAAAAGGCCTAGCGAGCGTGATACGCAGTATTTT. Its protein product is CASSKRPSERDTQYF.

The chain has TRBV9 and TRBJ2-1; 15 positions agree with TRBD2. The CDR3 consists of 18 residues. V shed 7 bases, J shed 3 bases, and the junction held 11 bases outside the gene matches. Germline loops: CDR1 SGDLS, CDR2 YYNGEE. CDR3: CASDESGTSGRFYNEQFF. The CDR3, as DNA: TGTGCCAGCGACGAATCTGGGACTAGCGGGAGGTTCTACAATGAGCAGTTCTTC.

This clone has only a few counts. The V call is TRBV4-1, the J call TRBJ2-1; 10 bases agree with TRBD2. V was pared by 6 bases and J by 5 bases, with 4 bases of the junction left unmatched. The CDR3 has 14 residues. Germline-derived CDR1 and CDR2 are MGHRA and YSYEKL. The CDR3 loop is CASRVLAGNNEQFF. The CDR3, as DNA: TGCGCCAGCAGAGTACTAGCGGGGAACAATGAGCAGTTCTTC.

J is TRBJ2-2 and V is TRBV18; D assignment may be TRBD1 or TRBD2 (6 bases each). Germline CDR1 and CDR2: KGHSH and LQKENI. V was cut by 4 bases and J by 8 bases, with 20 bases left in between. The CDR3 totals 16 residues. CDR3 protein: CASSLQGHGRSGELFF. In DNA, the CDR3 is TGTGCCAGCTCACTTCAGGGGCACGGGAGATCTGGGGAGCTGTTTTTT.

The rearrangement joins TRBV30 to TRBJ1-2, with a weak D call TRBD1 (6 bases). The germline V and J ends were trimmed by 5 bases and 8 bases, with 24 bases remaining between them. The CDR3 consists of 15 residues. Germline-derived CDR1 and CDR2 are GTSNPN and SVGIG (reference sequence). This chain's CDR3 is CAWSYSNGRGQGYTF. The CDR3, as DNA: TGTGCCTGGTCGTACTCTAACGGAAGGGGACAAGGCTACACCTTC. Together with reference TRBV30 and TRBJ1-2, the CDR3 gives the full variable domain: SQTIHQWPATLVQPVGSPLSLECTVEGTSNPNLYWYRQAAGRGLQLLFYSVGIGQISSEVPQNLSASRPQDRQFILSSKKLLLSDSGFYLCAWSYSNGRGQGYTFGSGTRLTVV.

In this sample, this clone turned up once. The V and J genes are TRBV29-1 and TRBJ1-1; D gene ambiguous. Germline CDR1 reads SQVTM; CDR2 reads ANQGSEA. The CDR3 consists of 11 residues. The V gene lost 3 bases and the J gene lost 0 bases, with 2 bases spanning the gap. The CDR3 DNA is TGCAGCGTTGAGGTGAACACTGAAGCTTTCTTT. This sequence encodes CSVEVNTEAFF. Full variable domain (outside the CDR3, taken from reference TRBV29-1 and TRBJ1-1): SAVISQKPSRDICQRGTSLTIQCQVDSQVTMMFWYRQQPGQSLTLIATANQGSEATYESGFVIDKFPISRPNLTFSTLTVSNMSPEDSSIYLCSVEVNTEAFFGQGTRLTVV.

The rearrangement joins TRBV7-9 to TRBJ1-2, with D perhaps TRBD1 (5 bases). This CDR3 contains 15 residues. From germline, CDR1 is SEHNR and CDR2 FQNEAQ (reference sequence). Trimming removed 0 bases from V and 6 bases from J, with 14 bases in between. As DNA, the CDR3 is TGTGCCAGCAGCTTAGCTACCCCCGGGGCAGATGGCTACACCTTC. It specifies CASSLATPGADGYTF.

The chain has TRBV7-2 and TRBJ2-5, with D possibly TRBD2 on 6 matching bases. V lost 3 bases and J lost 1, with 9 bases in between. Germline V gene data show CDR1 as SGHTA and CDR2 as FQGNSA. This CDR3 is built from 14 residues. The CDR3 nucleotides read TGTGCCAGCAGCTTCCGGGACTTCCAAGAGACCCAGTACTTC. Protein sequence: CASSFRDFQETQYF. The full variable domain, in which reference TRBV7-2 and TRBJ2-5 provide the parts outside the CDR3, is GAGVSQSPSNKVTEKGKDVELRCDPISGHTALYWYRQSLGQGLEFLIYFQGNSAPDKSGLPSDRFSAERTGGSVSTLTIQRTQQEDSAVYLCASSFRDFQETQYFGPGTRLLVL.

About this clone: The junction departs from germline at one end; a sequencing error may be responsible. The chain couples TRBV9 to TRBJ2-2; 10 bases agree with TRBD2. Per the germline V gene, CDR1 is SGDLS and CDR2 is YYNGEE. The CDR3 has 19 amino acids. The CDR3 region is CASSVSGGLAVEGAGELCF. As DNA, the CDR3 is TGTGCCAGCAGCGTATCAGGCGGACTAGCGGTCGAGGGCGCCGGGGAGCTGTGTTTT.

The chain combines TRBV4-3 with TRBJ2-3; D call uncertain. V was shortened by 0 bases and J by 6 bases, with 10 bases between the two germline ends. CDR1 and CDR2 (germline): LGHNA, YSLEER. The CDR3 is 14 residues long. The CDR3 is CASSQDRDHDTQYF. The CDR3 DNA reads TGCGCCAGCAGCCAAGATAGAGATCACGATACGCAGTATTTT.

The V call is TRBV19, the J call TRBJ2-2; 11 bases match TRBD1. The CDR3 contains 16 residues. Germline V CDR1 and CDR2: LNHDA, SQIVND (reference sequence). J was trimmed by 5 bases and V by 5 bases; bases with no gene match: 7. In DNA, the CDR3 is TGTGCCAGTAGTTTAGGACAGGGGGCGCGAACCGGGGAGCTGTTTTTT. Translating it yields CASSLGQGARTGELFF.

The V and J genes are TRBV7-8 and TRBJ1-2; D gene uncertain. The CDR3 is 12 amino acids. The germline V gene has CDR1 SGHVS and CDR2 FQNEAQ. Between the trimmed V and J ends, which lost 3 bases and 4 bases, there was a span of 6 bases. CDR3 in DNA: TGTGCCAGCAGCTTCCCCACCTATGGCTACACCTTC. This translates into CASSFPTYGYTF.

The V call is TRBV19, the J call TRBJ1-5; D ambiguous. Germline V gives CDR1 LNHDA, CDR2 SQIVND (reference sequence). CDR3 length: 15 residues. Trimming removed 1 base at V and 1 base at J, with 8 bases between. Here the CDR3 DNA reads TGTGCCAGTAGTATAGGCGGTCTCAGCAATCAGCCCCAGCATTTT. This encodes CASSIGGLSNQPQHF. Filled out from reference TRBV19 and TRBJ1-5, the complete variable domain reads DGGITQSPKYLFRKEGQNVTLSCEQNLNHDAMYWYRQDPGQGLRLIYYSQIVNDFQKGDIAEGYSVSREKKESFPLTVTSAQKNPTAFYLCASSIGGLSNQPQHFGDGTRLSIL.

The genes are TRBV7-9 and TRBJ2-1; D remains ambiguous. CDR3 length: 11 amino acids. Germline V CDR1 and CDR2: SEHNR, FQNEAQ (reference sequence). The ends were cut back, 1 base at V and 10 bases at J, with 5 bases in the middle. Written as DNA, the CDR3 is TGTGCCAGCAGCTTAGGAAGAGAGCAGTTCTTC. Residues: CASSLGREQFF.

This clone was detected ten times or more. This chain connects TRBV25-1 to TRBJ2-2; no definite D call. Germline values: CDR1 MGHDK, CDR2 SYGVNS. The germline V and J ends were trimmed by 4 bases and 5 bases, with 8 bases remaining between them. This CDR3 has 13 amino acids. For the CDR3, the DNA is TGTGCCAGCAGTGTAGTCCATACCGGGGAGCTGTTTTTT. Its protein product is CASSVVHTGELFF.

This clone was found once. The chain couples TRBV30 to TRBJ2-7, with 11 bases matching TRBD2. The CDR3 runs 15 residues. V gave up 6 bases and J gave up 1 base; unmatched junction bases: 8. Looked up from germline, CDR1 is GTSNPN and CDR2 is SVGIG (reference sequence). The CDR3: CACDLGLAASYEQYF. The DNA of the CDR3 is TGTGCCTGCGACCTGGGACTAGCGGCTTCCTACGAGCAGTACTTC.

The chain combines TRBV7-3 with TRBJ1-1; D is possibly TRBD1 (5 bases). The CDR3 consists of 15 residues. The V end was cut by 0 bases, the J end by 6 bases, with 14 bases between. Germline CDR1 and CDR2: SGHTA and FQGTGA. The CDR3 loop reads CASSLTPGRGAEAFF. CDR3 in DNA: TGTGCCAGCAGCTTAACACCAGGGCGGGGAGCTGAAGCTTTCTTT.

This clone turned up a few times. The chain uses TRBV2 and TRBJ2-2, with D tentatively TRBD1 or TRBD2 (7 bases each). Germline assignment: CDR1 SNHLY and CDR2 FYNNEI. This CDR3 has 14 residues. Trimming removed 7 bases from V and 5 bases from J, with 14 bases in between. The CDR3 DNA reads TGTGCCAGCACGTGGCAGGGGGGGACCGGGGAGCTGTTTTTT. It encodes CASTWQGGTGELFF. The full variable domain, rest sourced from reference TRBV2 and TRBJ2-2, is EPEVTQTPSHQVTQMGQEVILRCVPISNHLYFYWYRQILGQKVEFLVSFYNNEISEKSEIFDDQFSVERPDGSNFTLKIRSTKLEDSAMYFCASTWQGGTGELFFGEGSRLTVL.